The 21 T cell receptor beta chains below come from one sample, sequenced in a study of cytomegalovirus exposure and HLA in healthy donors. The PCR ran on 60 Vbeta and 13 Jbeta primers. The repertoire was sequenced with immunoSEQ multiplex PCR; TCRdb's copy has only in-frame clones and lacks some. Among about 140,000 clones listed, about 75% were seen once. The specimen was PBMCs. These receptors were obtained from a man aged 18 to 30 in good health and CMV-seropositive.

The chain has TRBV11-2 and TRBJ2-2; TRBD2 aligns across 7 bases. From germline, CDR1 is SGHAT and CDR2 FQNNGV. This CDR3 has 13 amino acids. J was trimmed by 4 bases and V by 5 bases; bases with no gene match: 1. CDR3 loop: CASSQRGTGELFF. In DNA form, the CDR3 reads TGTGCCAGCAGCCAGCGGGGCACCGGGGAGCTGTTTTTT.

The chain has TRBV19 and TRBJ2-3; the D gene is possibly TRBD2 (6 bases). The CDR3 is 17 residues long. V lost 4 bases and J lost 0, with 17 bases in between. CDR1 and CDR2 from the germline V gene are LNHDA and SQIVND (reference sequence). The chain's CDR3 is CASSTSHFGLSTDTQYF. Written as DNA, the CDR3 is TGTGCCAGTAGTACCTCCCACTTCGGACTAAGCACAGATACGCAGTATTTT.

The V call is TRBV9, the J call TRBJ2-5; TRBD2 is a possible D gene (6 bases). Germline V gene sequence: CDR1 SGDLS, CDR2 YYNGEE. V lost 0 bases, J lost 2 bases, and 26 bases lay in between. The CDR3 contains 20 residues. CDR3 region: CASSVGPGGAGPSGQETQYF. CDR3 in DNA: TGTGCCAGCAGCGTAGGCCCTGGTGGAGCGGGCCCATCGGGACAAGAGACCCAGTACTTC.

With regard to this clone: The identical CDR3 is also encoded by other nucleotide sequences in the sample. The chain recombines TRBV18 with TRBJ2-5; D possibly corresponds to TRBD1 (6 bases). This CDR3 spans 14 amino acids. V lost 1 base to trimming and J lost 2 bases, with 8 bases between them. CDR1 KGHSH and CDR2 LQKENI come from the germline V gene. CDR3 region: CASSPRQGQETQYF. The CDR3 DNA reads TGTGCCAGCTCACCACGTCAGGGGCAAGAGACCCAGTACTTC.

The chain joins TRBV28 to TRBJ1-4; D might be TRBD1 (5 bases). This CDR3 has 13 amino acids. Germline V gene lookup returns CDR1 MDHEN and CDR2 SYDVKM. V lost 8 bases and J 7 bases, leaving 14 bases between the germline ends. CDR3 in amino acids: CASWGREIEKLFF. Here the CDR3 DNA reads TGTGCCAGCTGGGGGAGGGAAATTGAAAAACTGTTTTTT.

Written as DNA, the CDR3 is TGTGCCAGTAGGCCCACAAGGGGGAACACTGAAGCTTTCTTT. This sequence encodes CASRPTRGNTEAFF. V and J are TRBV19 and TRBJ1-1; a possible D gene is TRBD1 (5 bases). With 6 bases removed from V and 1 base from J, the gap between germline ends came to 12 bases. The CDR3 has 14 amino acids. The germline gives CDR1 LNHDA, CDR2 SQIVND (reference sequence). The variable domain in full, completed from reference TRBV19 and TRBJ1-1, reads DGGITQSPKYLFRKEGQNVTLSCEQNLNHDAMYWYRQDPGQGLRLIYYSQIVNDFQKGDIAEGYSVSREKKESFPLTVTSAQKNPTAFYLCASRPTRGNTEAFFGQGTRLTVV.

About this clone itself: The identical CDR3 is also encoded by other nucleotide sequences in the sample. This chain joins TRBV28 and TRBJ1-1, with TRBD1 matching 7 bases. V dropped 6 bases and J dropped 5; count of bases not matched to a gene: 12. Germline CDR1 is MDHEN and CDR2 is SYDVKM. CDR3 size: 15 residues. The CDR3, as DNA: TGTGCCAGCAGAGCACTCAGGGGGGTAGGGACTGAAGCTTTCTTT. This gives the protein CASRALRGVGTEAFF.

The rearrangement links TRBV4-2 to TRBJ1-6; D gene unclear. Germline V lookup: CDR1 LGHNA, CDR2 YNFKEQ. V was cut by 2 bases and J by 0 bases, with 8 bases left in between. The CDR3 is made up of 16 amino acids. In DNA form, the CDR3 reads TGTGCCAGCAGCCAAACAGTAGGCTCCTATAATTCACCCCTCCACTTT. Its translation is CASSQTVGSYNSPLHF.

The CDR3 DNA is TGTGCCAGCAGCCCCGGGGGTAGCGGGACCAATGAGCAGTTCTTC. The encoded protein is CASSPGGSGTNEQFF. V gene TRBV7-2 combines with J gene TRBJ2-1; the match to TRBD2 covers 8 bases. From germline, CDR1 is SGHTA and CDR2 FQGNSA. V was clipped by 5 bases and J by 6 bases; unmatched bases: 9. The CDR3 has 15 amino acids. The variable domain in full, with the rest retrieved from reference TRBV7-2 and TRBJ2-1, is GAGVSQSPSNKVTEKGKDVELRCDPISGHTALYWYRQSLGQGLEFLIYFQGNSAPDKSGLPSDRFSAERTGGSVSTLTIQRTQQEDSAVYLCASSPGGSGTNEQFFGPGTRLTVL.

This clone has a handful of counts. The chain employs TRBV5-8 and TRBJ1-5; 7 bases are a match to TRBD1. The CDR3 loop spans 15 amino acids. Per germline, CDR1 SGHTS and CDR2 YDEGEE. V dropped 0 bases and J dropped 6; count of bases not matched to a gene: 6. CDR3 nucleotide sequence: TGTGCCAGCAGCTTGGAACAGGGGTTTTTTCAGCCCCAGCATTTT. Protein sequence: CASSLEQGFFQPQHF.

The sample holds a few counts of this clone. J is TRBJ2-5 and V is TRBV7-8; 8 bases match TRBD2. From germline, CDR1 is SGHVS and CDR2 FQNEAQ. The CDR3 runs to 15 residues. J was trimmed by 1 base and V by 6 bases; bases with no gene match: 7. The DNA for the CDR3 is TGTGCCAGCAGTCCTGGCGCGGGGGGCCAAGAGACCCAGTACTTC. Its protein is CASSPGAGGQETQYF.

This chain links TRBV28 with TRBJ1-1; 10 bases are shared with TRBD1. Germline V gene data show CDR1 as MDHEN and CDR2 as SYDVKM. This CDR3 spans 12 amino acids. After removal of 6 bases from V and 8 bases from J, the junction contained 3 bases not matched to a gene. CDR3 coding DNA: TGTGCCAGCAGAACGACAGGGGGCGAAGCTTTCTTT. Translating it yields CASRTTGGEAFF.

J is TRBJ1-1 and V is TRBV29-1; D unresolved. The CDR3 consists of 13 residues. Trimming removed 5 bases at V and 1 base at J, with 11 bases between. Germline values: CDR1 SQVTM, CDR2 ANQGSEA. CDR3: CSVIRGGNTEAFF. CDR3 coding DNA: TGCAGCGTTATCCGGGGAGGGAACACTGAAGCTTTCTTT. The full variable domain, rest sourced from reference TRBV29-1 and TRBJ1-1, is SAVISQKPSRDICQRGTSLTIQCQVDSQVTMMFWYRQQPGQSLTLIATANQGSEATYESGFVIDKFPISRPNLTFSTLTVSNMSPEDSSIYLCSVIRGGNTEAFFGQGTRLTVV.

This clone showed up just a few times. The V gene is TRBV29-1, the J gene TRBJ2-3; weak D call: TRBD2 (7 bases). Trimming removed 1 base from V and 1 base from J, with 15 bases in between. The length of the CDR3 is 16 residues. Germline lookup yields CDR1 SQVTM and CDR2 ANQGSEA. This CDR3 reads CSVEGSGGGGTDTQYF. CDR3 in DNA: TGCAGCGTTGAAGGTTCTGGCGGGGGCGGCACAGATACGCAGTATTTT.

This sequence joins TRBV6-1 and TRBJ1-4, with D hard to call. Germline CDR1 is MNHNS and CDR2 is SASEGT. Between the trimmed V and J ends, which lost 5 bases and 0 bases, there was a span of 4 bases. The length of the CDR3 is 13 residues. The CDR3 nucleotides read TGTGCCAGCAGTAGCTCAACTAATGAAAAACTGTTTTTT. Translated: CASSSSTNEKLFF.

This clone was counted a few times. The gene calls are TRBV29-1 and TRBJ2-7, with 12 bases matching TRBD2. V lost 6 bases, J lost 4 bases, and 7 bases stayed unmatched. CDR3 size: 14 residues. CDR1 is SQVTM, CDR2 ANQGSEA, per germline. The CDR3 here is CSVSHGTSGYEQYF. Here the CDR3 DNA reads TGCAGCGTCTCCCATGGGACTAGCGGGTACGAGCAGTACTTC.

The chain carries TRBV7-6 and TRBJ2-4, with D possibly being TRBD2 (6 bases). This CDR3 comprises 15 residues. V was trimmed by 0 bases and J by 2 bases, leaving 8 bases between them. The V gene's germline CDR1 is SGHVS and CDR2 FNYEAQ. CDR3 region: CASSLAGGSKNIQYF. CDR3 bases: TGTGCCAGCAGCTTAGCGGGAGGATCCAAAAACATTCAGTACTTC.

This clone was seen more than once but under ten times. J is TRBJ1-4 and V is TRBV4-1, with D possibly being TRBD1 (6 bases). Trimming pared 0 bases from V and 0 bases from J, leaving 11 bases between. The CDR3 sequence is 17 residues long. Germline V CDR1 and CDR2: MGHRA, YSYEKL. This CDR3 reads CASSQDNRDATNEKLFF. The CDR3 coding sequence is TGCGCCAGCAGCCAAGATAACAGGGATGCAACTAATGAAAAACTGTTTTTT.

The chain links TRBV28 to TRBJ2-2; D is uncertain. V dropped 8 bases and J dropped 0 bases, with 7 bases sitting between them. This CDR3 comprises 13 residues. In germline, CDR1 is MDHEN, CDR2 SYDVKM. CDR3 in amino acids: CASVQTNTGELFF. The DNA for the CDR3 is TGTGCCAGCGTTCAGACGAACACCGGGGAGCTGTTTTTT.

The gene calls are TRBV19 and TRBJ1-5; 7 bases match TRBD1. Losses at the gene ends were 10 bases for V and 4 bases for J; bases not matched to a gene: 7. The germline CDR1 and CDR2 sequences are LNHDA and SQIVND (reference sequence). CDR3 length equals 13 residues. The CDR3: CATADRRNQPQHF. CDR3 coding DNA: TGTGCCACCGCGGACAGGAGAAATCAGCCCCAGCATTTT.

The chain combines TRBV5-1 with TRBJ2-1; 10 positions agree with TRBD1. The CDR3 runs 15 residues. Unmatched junction bases numbered 9, after V lost 2 bases and J lost 10 bases. Germline loops: CDR1 SGHRS, CDR2 YFSETQ. The CDR3 coding sequence is TGCGCCAGCAGCTTCCGGGACAGGGGACAAAGGGAGCAGTTCTTC. Its translation is CASSFRDRGQREQFF.